This paragraph covers one T cell receptor (beta chain) sequence. Germline CDR1 MNHEY, CDR2 SVGAGI. The CDR3 has 15 amino acids. The V end lost 6 bases, the J end lost 0 bases, and 12 bases lay between the germline ends. This record comes from a study of blood T cell repertoires in COVID-19. About the study: Samples representing acute and convalescent COVID-19 were sourced from the United States, Italy and Spain. The analysed material was cDNA or gDNA that came from T cells, B-cell-depleted T cells, or PBMCs.

Source study methods: Researchers report that nucleated cell counts were estimated from reference gene primer amplification. Sequencing was performed with immunoSEQ multiplex PCR; in TCRdb, only in-frame clones are kept and a portion is missing. The V and J calls and clone size are taken from that table; D and trimming were inferred from the DNA. The sample includes about 150,000 clones, about nine tenths of them seen just once. This chain joins TRBV6-5 and TRBJ1-5; D is undetermined. Material for sequencing was peripheral blood. The origin of this receptor is an older woman with active or convalescent COVID-19. This CDR3 reads CASSVHRDSNQPQHF. The CDR3 nucleotides read TGTGCCAGCAGCGTACACAGAGATAGCAATCAGCCCCAGCATTTT.